A single TCR beta chain is shown here with its context. This specimen comes from a study of T cell repertoires in cytomegalovirus infection. Study at large: Matching HLA type and CMV infection were both indicated by public TCR beta signatures.

The germline V gene has CDR1 MDHEN and CDR2 SYDVKM. The CDR3 has 15 residues. With 7 bases removed from V and 0 bases from J, the gap between germline ends came to 14 bases. TCRdb independently ran MiXCR on the reads; one entry per CDR3 protein. The sample yields some 100,000 distinct CDR3 sequences, 23% seen once. The chain employs TRBV28 and TRBJ2-3, with D perhaps given as TRBD1 or TRBD2 (5 bases each). Sequenced input: CD8+ T cells from PBMCs. The origin of this receptor is a human donor in good health (CMV status not recorded). Some clones in this sample may be carry-over from other donors' samples. The CDR3 loop is CASIFSGASTDTQYF. The DNA for the CDR3 is TGTGCCAGCATCTTTTCCGGGGCTAGCACAGATACGCAGTATTTT.